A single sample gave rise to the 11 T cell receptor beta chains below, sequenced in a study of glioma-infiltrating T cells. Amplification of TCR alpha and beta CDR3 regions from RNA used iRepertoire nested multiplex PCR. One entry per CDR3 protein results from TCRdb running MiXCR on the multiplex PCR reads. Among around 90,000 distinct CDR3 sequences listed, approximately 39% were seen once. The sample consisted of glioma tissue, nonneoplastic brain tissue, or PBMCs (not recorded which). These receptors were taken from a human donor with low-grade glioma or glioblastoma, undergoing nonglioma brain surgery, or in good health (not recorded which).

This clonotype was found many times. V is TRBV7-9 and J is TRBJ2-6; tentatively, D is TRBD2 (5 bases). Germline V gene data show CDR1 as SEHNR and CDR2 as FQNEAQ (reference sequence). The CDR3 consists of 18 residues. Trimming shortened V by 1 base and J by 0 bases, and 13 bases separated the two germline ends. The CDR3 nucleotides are TGTGCCAGCAGCTTAGGGCCGGCGGGCCTCTCTGGGGCCAACGTCCTGACTTTC. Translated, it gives CASSLGPAGLSGANVLTF.

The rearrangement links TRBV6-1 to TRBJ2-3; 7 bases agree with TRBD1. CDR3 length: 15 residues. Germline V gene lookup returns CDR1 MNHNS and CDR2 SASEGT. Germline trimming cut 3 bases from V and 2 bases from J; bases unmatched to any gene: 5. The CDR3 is CASSETGSYTDTQYF. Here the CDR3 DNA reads TGTGCCAGCAGTGAGACAGGGTCCTACACAGATACGCAGTATTTT.

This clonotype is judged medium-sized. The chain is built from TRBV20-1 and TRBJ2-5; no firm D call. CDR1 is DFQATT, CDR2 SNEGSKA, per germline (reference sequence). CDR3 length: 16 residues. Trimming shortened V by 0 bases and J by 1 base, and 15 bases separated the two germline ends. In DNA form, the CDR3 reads TGCAGTGCTAGAGATTACGGCCAGGTCGTCCAAGAGACCCAGTACTTC. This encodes CSARDYGQVVQETQYF.

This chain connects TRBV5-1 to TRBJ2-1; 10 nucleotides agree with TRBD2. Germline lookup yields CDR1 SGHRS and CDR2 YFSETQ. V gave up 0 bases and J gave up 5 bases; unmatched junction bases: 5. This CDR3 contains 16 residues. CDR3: CASSLAPSGRDNEQFF. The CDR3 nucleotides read TGCGCCAGCAGCTTGGCTCCTAGCGGGAGAGACAATGAGCAGTTCTTC.

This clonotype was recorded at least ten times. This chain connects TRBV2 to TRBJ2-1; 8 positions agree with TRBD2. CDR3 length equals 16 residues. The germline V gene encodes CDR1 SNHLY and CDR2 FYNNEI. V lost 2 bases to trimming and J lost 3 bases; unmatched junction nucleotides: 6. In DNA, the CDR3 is TGTGCCAGCAGTGAATTCGGGGGGGGATTCTACAATGAGCAGTTCTTC. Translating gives CASSEFGGGFYNEQFF.

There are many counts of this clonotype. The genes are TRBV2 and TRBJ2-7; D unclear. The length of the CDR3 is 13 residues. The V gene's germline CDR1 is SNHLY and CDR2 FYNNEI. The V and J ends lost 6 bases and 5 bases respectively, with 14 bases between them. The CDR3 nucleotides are TGTGCCAGCAGGGGGTTGGGGTCCCACGAGCAGTACTTC. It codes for CASRGLGSHEQYF. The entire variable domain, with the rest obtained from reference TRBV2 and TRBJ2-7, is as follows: EPEVTQTPSHQVTQMGQEVILRCVPISNHLYFYWYRQILGQKVEFLVSFYNNEISEKSEIFDDQFSVERPDGSNFTLKIRSTKLEDSAMYFCASRGLGSHEQYFGPGTRLTVT.

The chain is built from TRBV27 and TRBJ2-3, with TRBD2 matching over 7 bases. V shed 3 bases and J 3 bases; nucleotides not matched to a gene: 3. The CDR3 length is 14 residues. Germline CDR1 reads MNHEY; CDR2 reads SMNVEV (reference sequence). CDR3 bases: TGTGCCAGCAGTTTGAGGGAGGGAACAGATACGCAGTATTTT. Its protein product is CASSLREGTDTQYF.

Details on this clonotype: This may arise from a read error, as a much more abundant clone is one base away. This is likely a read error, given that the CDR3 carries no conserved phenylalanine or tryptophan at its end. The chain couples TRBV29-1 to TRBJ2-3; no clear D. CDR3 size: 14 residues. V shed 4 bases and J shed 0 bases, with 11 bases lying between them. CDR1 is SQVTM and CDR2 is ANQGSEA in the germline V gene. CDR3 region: CSVGPGTSTDTQYL. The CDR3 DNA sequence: TGCAGCGTTGGTCCAGGTACTAGCACAGATACGCAGTATCTT.

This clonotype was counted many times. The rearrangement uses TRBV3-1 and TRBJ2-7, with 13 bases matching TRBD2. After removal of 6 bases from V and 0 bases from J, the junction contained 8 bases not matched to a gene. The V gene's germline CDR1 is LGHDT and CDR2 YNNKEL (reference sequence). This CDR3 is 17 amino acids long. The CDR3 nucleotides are TGTGCCAGCAGTCGCGGGACTAGCGGGGCGACCTCCTACGAGCAGTACTTC. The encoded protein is CASSRGTSGATSYEQYF.

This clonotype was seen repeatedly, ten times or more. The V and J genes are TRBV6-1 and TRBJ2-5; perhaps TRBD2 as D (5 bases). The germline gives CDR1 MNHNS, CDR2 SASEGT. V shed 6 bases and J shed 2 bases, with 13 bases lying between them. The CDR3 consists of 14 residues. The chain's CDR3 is CASRLPGMQETQYF. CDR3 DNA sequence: TGTGCCAGCAGACTTCCCGGGATGCAAGAGACCCAGTACTTC.

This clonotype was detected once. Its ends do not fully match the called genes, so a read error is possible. DNA for the CDR3: TGCAGCGCTCCGAACTCCCGGGAGAACACTGAAGCTCTCTTT. Translation gives CSAPNSRENTEALF. The chain carries TRBV20-1 and TRBJ1-1, with D uncertain. Germline lookup yields CDR1 DFQATT and CDR2 SNEGSKA (reference sequence). The length of the CDR3 is 14 residues.